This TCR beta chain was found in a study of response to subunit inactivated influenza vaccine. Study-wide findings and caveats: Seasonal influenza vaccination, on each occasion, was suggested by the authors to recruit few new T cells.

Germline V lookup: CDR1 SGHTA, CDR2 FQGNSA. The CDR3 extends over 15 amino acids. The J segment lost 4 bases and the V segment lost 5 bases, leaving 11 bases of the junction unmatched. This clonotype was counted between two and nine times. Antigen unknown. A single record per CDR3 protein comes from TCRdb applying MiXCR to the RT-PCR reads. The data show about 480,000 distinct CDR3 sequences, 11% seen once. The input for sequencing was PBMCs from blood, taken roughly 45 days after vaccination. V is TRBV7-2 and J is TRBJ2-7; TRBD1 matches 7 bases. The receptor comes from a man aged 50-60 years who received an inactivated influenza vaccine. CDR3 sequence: CASSPGGQIGYEQYF. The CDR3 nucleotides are TGTGCCAGCAGCCCTGGGGGACAGATCGGGTACGAGCAGTACTTC.